Given below is one TCR beta chain in context. What it binds is unknown. Possible read error: a much larger clone is one base away. This specimen belongs to a study of molecular identifiers for immune sequencing clone quantification. General study results and limits: Clone sizes could be underestimated for highly expanded clones when identical TCR molecules share a barcode. For effector cells, clones above 20 RNA copies held over 97% of molecules; for naive cells, under 1%.

Source material for naive CD8 libraries was roughly 17,000 to 1,100,000 sorted cells, with 10%, 30% or 50% RNA. CDR1 is SGHRS and CDR2 is YFSETQ in the germline V gene. The length of the CDR3 is 15 residues. V was clipped by 1 base and J by 1 base, with 10 bases between them. Previously described methods and listed TCR primers were used for bulk TCR libraries. TCRdb re-analysed the PCR reads in MiXCR, keeping a single row per CDR3 protein. The sample includes around 460,000 distinct CDR3 sequences, about a quarter of them seen just once. This receptor was taken from a human donor in good health. Some libraries in this study had Jurkat cell RNA spiked in. V is TRBV5-1 and J is TRBJ2-3; tentative D call: TRBD1 (6 bases). Sequencing was done on a sample of naive CD8+ T cells from blood, with Jurkat cell RNA spiked in. The subset is: FACS-sorted CD8+CD4-CCR7+CD45RA+ naive T cells. The CDR3 region has the DNA TGCGCCAGCAGCTTGAGGACAGAAGGCACAGATACGCAGTATTTT. Residues: CASSLRTEGTDTQYF. The whole variable domain, remainder taken from reference TRBV5-1 and TRBJ2-3, is KAGVTQTPRYLIKTRGQQVTLSCSPISGHRSVSWYQQTPGQGLQFLFEYFSETQRNKGNFPGRFSGRQFSNSRSEMNVSTLELGDSALYLCASSLRTEGTDTQYFGPGTRLTVL.